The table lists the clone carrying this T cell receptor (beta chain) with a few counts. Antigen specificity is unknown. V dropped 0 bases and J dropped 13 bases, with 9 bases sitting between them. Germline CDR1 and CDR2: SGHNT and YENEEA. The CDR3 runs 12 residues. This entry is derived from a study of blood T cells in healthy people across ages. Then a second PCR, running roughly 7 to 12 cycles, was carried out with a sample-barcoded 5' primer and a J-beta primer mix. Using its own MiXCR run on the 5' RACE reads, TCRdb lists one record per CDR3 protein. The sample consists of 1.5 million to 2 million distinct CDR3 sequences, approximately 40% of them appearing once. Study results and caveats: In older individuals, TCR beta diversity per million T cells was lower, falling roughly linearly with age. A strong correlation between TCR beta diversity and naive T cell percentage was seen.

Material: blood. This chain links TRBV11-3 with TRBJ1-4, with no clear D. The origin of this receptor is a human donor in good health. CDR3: CASSLDQVGLFF. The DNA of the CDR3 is TGTGCCAGCAGCTTAGACCAGGTGGGACTGTTTTTT.